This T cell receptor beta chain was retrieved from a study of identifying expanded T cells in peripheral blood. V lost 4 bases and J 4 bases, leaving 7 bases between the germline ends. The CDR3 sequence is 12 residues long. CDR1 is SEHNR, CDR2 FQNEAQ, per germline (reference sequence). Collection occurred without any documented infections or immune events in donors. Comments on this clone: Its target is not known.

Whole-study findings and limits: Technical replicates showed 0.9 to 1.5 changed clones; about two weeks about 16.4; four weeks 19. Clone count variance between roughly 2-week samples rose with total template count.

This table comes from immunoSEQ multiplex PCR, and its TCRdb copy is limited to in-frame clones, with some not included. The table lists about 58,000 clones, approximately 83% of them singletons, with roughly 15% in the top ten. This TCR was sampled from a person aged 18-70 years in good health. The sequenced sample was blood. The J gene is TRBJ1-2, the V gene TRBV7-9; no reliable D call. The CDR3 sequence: CASSSEFYGYTF. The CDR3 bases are TGTGCCAGCAGCTCCGAATTCTATGGCTACACCTTC. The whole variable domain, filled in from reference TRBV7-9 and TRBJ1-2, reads DTGVSQNPRHKITKRGQNVTFRCDPISEHNRLYWYRQTLGQGPEFLTYFQNEAQLEKSRLLSDRFSAERPKGSFSTLEIQRTEQGDSAMYLCASSSEFYGYTFGSGTRLTVV.